These 12 T cell receptor beta chains share one sample of origin, sequenced in a study of PD-1 blockade in classical Hodgkin lymphoma. The time point denotes: cycle 4 day 1 (C4D1), after 6 weeks of nivolumab. Relapse after autologous stem cell transplantation occurred in every patient, and brentuximab vedotin exposure varied. TCRdb's table, derived via immunoSEQ multiplex PCR, lists solely in-frame clones and lacks some. The repertoire has tens of thousands of clones, 90% of them found once; the top ten carry about 2.9%. Sequencing was performed on peripheral blood mononuclear cells (PBMCs), taken before the fourth cycle of nivolumab. These receptors all come from a human donor with classical Hodgkin lymphoma.

This chain connects TRBV30 to TRBJ1-1; perhaps TRBD1 as D (6 bases). V gave up 1 base and J gave up 3 bases, with 18 bases separating them. Germline CDR1 GTSNPN, CDR2 SVGIG (reference sequence). The CDR3 extends over 16 amino acids. In nucleotides, the CDR3 is TGTGCCTGGAGTGCCTTCATGGGGGCTCCCGACACTGAAGCTTTCTTT. It translates to CAWSAFMGAPDTEAFF.

The gene calls are TRBV30 and TRBJ1-6; TRBD1 matches at 10 bases. Germline-derived CDR1 and CDR2 are GTSNPN and SVGIG (reference sequence). After removal of 7 bases from V and 7 bases from J, the junction contained 4 bases not matched to a gene. The CDR3 consists of 13 residues. Here the CDR3 DNA reads TGTGCCTCCCGGGACAGGGGAAATTCACCCCTCCACTTT. It translates to CASRDRGNSPLHF. The whole variable domain, remainder taken from reference TRBV30 and TRBJ1-6, is SQTIHQWPATLVQPVGSPLSLECTVEGTSNPNLYWYRQAAGRGLQLLFYSVGIGQISSEVPQNLSASRPQDRQFILSSKKLLLSDSGFYLCASRDRGNSPLHFGNGTRLTVT.

The chain has TRBV4-3 and TRBJ1-5; D unclear. The V gene lost 0 bases and the J gene lost 5 bases, with 5 bases spanning the gap. Germline loops: CDR1 LGHNA, CDR2 YSLEER. The CDR3 covers 13 residues. CDR3 sequence reads: CASSQDVDQPQHF. The DNA for the CDR3 is TGCGCCAGCAGCCAAGATGTAGATCAGCCCCAGCATTTT.

The chain joins TRBV7-9 to TRBJ2-3; the D gene could be TRBD1 or TRBD2 (5 bases each). Per the germline V gene, CDR1 is SEHNR and CDR2 is FQNEAQ (reference sequence). Trimming removed 3 bases at V and 3 bases at J, with 7 bases between. This CDR3 comprises 13 residues. This CDR3 reads CASSLWGTDTQYF. In nucleotides, the CDR3 is TGTGCCAGCAGCTTGTGGGGGACAGATACGCAGTATTTT.

The chain employs TRBV6-5 and TRBJ2-7, with D possibly TRBD1 on 5 matching bases. This CDR3 spans 12 amino acids. The germline gives CDR1 MNHEY, CDR2 SVGAGI. The germline V and J ends were trimmed by 4 bases and 7 bases, with 11 bases remaining between them. This CDR3 reads CASSSPKGEQYF. The CDR3 DNA reads as TGTGCCAGCAGTTCGCCGAAGGGGGAGCAGTACTTC.

This chain connects TRBV6-1 to TRBJ1-2, with TRBD1 matching over 7 bases. CDR1 is MNHNS and CDR2 is SASEGT in the germline V gene. The CDR3 loop spans 15 amino acids. V dropped 6 bases and J dropped 2; count of bases not matched to a gene: 9. The CDR3 region is CASSRHLQGNYGYTF. The CDR3 region has the DNA TGTGCCAGCAGCAGACACCTACAGGGGAACTATGGCTACACCTTC.

This chain connects TRBV7-9 to TRBJ2-2; perhaps D is TRBD1 or TRBD2 (6 bases each). V lost 5 bases and J lost 0, with 13 bases in between. Germline CDR1 is SEHNR and CDR2 is FQNEAQ (reference sequence). The CDR3 length is 16 residues. The CDR3 DNA reads as TGTGCCAGCAGCCAAGGAGGGGGACCGAACACCGGGGAGCTGTTTTTT. Its translation: CASSQGGGPNTGELFF. Together with reference TRBV7-9 and TRBJ2-2, the CDR3 gives the full variable domain: DTGVSQNPRHKITKRGQNVTFRCDPISEHNRLYWYRQTLGQGPEFLTYFQNEAQLEKSRLLSDRFSAERPKGSFSTLEIQRTEQGDSAMYLCASSQGGGPNTGELFFGEGSRLTVL.

The chain carries TRBV19 and TRBJ2-3; D uncertain. V dropped 8 bases and J dropped 2 bases, with 20 bases sitting between them. The CDR3 contains 16 residues. Germline V gene lookup returns CDR1 LNHDA and CDR2 SQIVND (reference sequence). CDR3 loop: CASAPLAPTNTDTQYF. The CDR3 DNA reads as TGTGCCAGTGCACCCCTTGCACCAACTAACACAGATACGCAGTATTTT.

The J gene is TRBJ2-7, the V gene TRBV7-9, with D possibly matching TRBD1 (6 bases). This CDR3 has 12 amino acids. V lost 4 bases to trimming and J lost 9 bases, with 13 bases between them. CDR1 and CDR2 from the germline V gene are SEHNR and FQNEAQ (reference sequence). CDR3 coding DNA: TGTGCCAGCAGCTCCTCCGGGACATTGCAGTACTTC. It translates to CASSSSGTLQYF.

The count of this clone is one. The rearrangement joins TRBV6-6 to TRBJ2-7; D not certain. The CDR3 totals 15 residues. Looked up from germline, CDR1 is MNHNY and CDR2 is SVGAGI (reference sequence). The V and J ends lost 2 bases and 6 bases respectively, with 17 bases between them. The CDR3 region is CASSYPGDRSTEQYF. The CDR3 DNA reads as TGTGCCAGCAGTTACCCCGGCGATCGGTCCACCGAGCAGTACTTC.

The chain links TRBV11-3 to TRBJ1-6; perhaps TRBD1 as D (5 bases). The CDR3 totals 17 residues. V was shortened by 3 bases and J by 13 bases, with 25 bases between the two germline ends. The germline V gene has CDR1 SGHNT and CDR2 YENEEA. The CDR3 reads CASSFIHPGQVRVPLHF. CDR3 DNA sequence: TGTGCCAGCAGCTTTATTCACCCGGGCCAAGTCAGGGTCCCCCTCCACTTT.

The chain couples TRBV27 to TRBJ1-1, with D maybe TRBD1 (6 bases). The CDR3 runs 13 residues. The germline V gene has CDR1 MNHEY and CDR2 SMNVEV (reference sequence). V was pared by 0 bases and J by 5 bases, with 7 bases between. CDR3 protein: CASSLSGGTEAFF. For the CDR3, the DNA is TGTGCCAGCAGTTTATCAGGGGGAACTGAAGCTTTCTTT.